This T cell receptor beta chain derives from a study of shared clonotypes between healthy human individuals. The CDR3 runs to 15 residues. Between the trimmed V and J ends, which lost 2 bases and 6 bases, there was a span of 16 bases. CDR1 MNHNY and CDR2 SVGAGI come from the germline V gene (reference sequence). Generated by immunoSEQ multiplex PCR, the TCRdb table keeps only in-frame clones and is missing some. The table shows millions of clones, with about 95% occurring only once. The naive CD8 population came from CD45RO-negative cells selected for CCR7, without terminally differentiated effector memory CD45RA+ cells.

The specimen was naive CD8+ T cells sorted from blood. The chain has TRBV6-6 and TRBJ1-2, with D uncertain. This sequence was found in a man younger than 35 in good health. Written as DNA, the CDR3 is TGTGCCAGCAGTTACGGTGCCCCATCGTTGGATGGCTACACCTTC. Encoded protein: CASSYGAPSLDGYTF.